This TCR beta chain was captured by sequencing in a study of T cells in Graves' hyperthyroidism and ophthalmopathy. There were TCR beta CDR3 regions amplified from RNA transcripts. A first-round RT-PCR of the TCR CDR3 used the HTBI primer set. TCRdb re-called the multiplex PCR reads through MiXCR, storing one row per CDR3 protein. The profile shows around 300,000 distinct CDR3 sequences, roughly an eighth of them singletons. For Graves' hyperthyroidism to be stable, ophthalmopathy could not progress within 18 months. Per the germline V gene, CDR1 is SGHDT and CDR2 is YYEEEE. The CDR3 consists of 16 residues. Trimming removed 1 base from V and 3 bases from J; junction bases left unmatched: 7.

Sample: blood. The TCR was taken from a woman aged 40 to 50 with Graves' hyperthyroidism. The chain has TRBV5-6 and TRBJ2-1, with 7 bases aligning to TRBD2. As DNA, the CDR3 is TGTGCCAGCAGCTTGTACGCGGGAGTCCTCTACAATGAGCAGTTCTTC. Translating it yields CASSLYAGVLYNEQFF.